The rows below give T cell receptor beta chains drawn from one sample of a study of PD-L1 blockade in urothelial cancer. Sequencing was performed with immunoSEQ multiplex PCR; in TCRdb, only in-frame clones are kept and a portion is missing. In the table there are 55,000 to 75,000 clones, roughly four fifths of which are singletons. Source: PBMCs, taken around atezolizumab (anti-PD-L1) treatment. The receptors originated from a man in his 70s with urothelial cancer. Each CDR3 is given with its conserved first and last residue. D genes are given only for firm matches. Size is omitted from some rows. Given values are once, few, many or a class for expanded clones.

J gene: TRBJ2-3
clone size: -
V gene: TRBV9
D gene: TRBD1
CDR3 DNA: TGTGCCAGCAGCGTAGATGGGACAGTCTTCACAGATACGCAGTATTTT
CDR3 protein: CASSVDGTVFTDTQYF

J gene: TRBJ2-3
clone size: -
V gene: TRBV27
D gene: -
CDR3 DNA: TGTGCCAGCAGTGATGGACAGATGATAGGCGATACGCAGTATTTT
CDR3 protein: CASSDGQMIGDTQYF

J gene: TRBJ1-2
clone size: once
V gene: TRBV28
D gene: TRBD1
CDR3 DNA: TGTGCCAGCAGACGTCTAGGGGGCGCTTACACCTTC
CDR3 protein: CASRRLGGAYTF

J gene: TRBJ1-2
clone size: -
V gene: TRBV29-1
D gene: -
CDR3 DNA: TGCAGCGTCTTTGACAGAACTAACTATGGCTACACCTTC
CDR3 protein: CSVFDRTNYGYTF

J gene: TRBJ1-1
clone size: -
V gene: TRBV18
D gene: -
CDR3 DNA: TGTGCCAGCTCACCCTTACAGGGCCCGAACACTGAAGCTTTCTTT
CDR3 protein: CASSPLQGPNTEAFF

J gene: TRBJ2-2
clone size: -
V gene: TRBV25-1
D gene: TRBD2
CDR3 DNA: TGTGCCAGCAGGGGTACTAGCGACCCCACCGGGGAGCTGTTTTTT
CDR3 protein: CASRGTSDPTGELFF

J gene: TRBJ2-7
clone size: few
V gene: TRBV27
D gene: -
CDR3 DNA: TGTGCCAGCAGTTTAGGAGGGAGTAGCGAGCAGTACTTC
CDR3 protein: CASSLGGSSEQYF

J gene: TRBJ1-5
clone size: -
V gene: TRBV29-1
D gene: TRBD1
CDR3 DNA: TGCAGCGTTCGGGACAGGGATCAGCCCCAGCATTTT
CDR3 protein: CSVRDRDQPQHF

J gene: TRBJ1-2
clone size: -
V gene: TRBV10-2
D gene: -
CDR3 DNA: TGCGCCAGCAGTGGACTCAGCTATGGCTACACCTTC
CDR3 protein: CASSGLSYGYTF

J gene: TRBJ1-1
clone size: -
V gene: TRBV18
D gene: -
CDR3 DNA: TGTGCCAGCTCACCACGGGGGCCCCCCGCTAACACTGAAGCTTTCTTT
CDR3 protein: CASSPRGPPANTEAFF

J gene: TRBJ2-3
clone size: -
V gene: TRBV4-2
D gene: -
CDR3 DNA: TGTGCCAGCAGCCAAGAAGTGGTGAGGAGGTCGGGCACAGATACGCAGTATTTT
CDR3 protein: CASSQEVVRRSGTDTQYF

J gene: TRBJ2-1
clone size: -
V gene: TRBV7-9
D gene: -
CDR3 DNA: TGTGCCAGCAGCCAACCCGAGAACAGGGCGATCGACAATGAGCAGTTCTTC
CDR3 protein: CASSQPENRAIDNEQFF

J gene: TRBJ2-2
clone size: -
V gene: TRBV7-9
D gene: TRBD2
CDR3 DNA: TGTGCCAGCAGCTTTGTCGGCGGGAGTACTCACACCGGGGAGCTGTTTTTT
CDR3 protein: CASSFVGGSTHTGELFF

J gene: TRBJ2-1
clone size: -
V gene: TRBV27
D gene: -
CDR3 DNA: TGTGCCAGCAGTTTAGAACGGACTCTGAGCTCCTACAATGAGCAGTTCTTC
CDR3 protein: CASSLERTLSSYNEQFF

J gene: TRBJ2-5
clone size: -
V gene: TRBV19
D gene: TRBD1
CDR3 DNA: TGTGCCAGTAGACCAGGGGGCTTACAAGAGACCCAGTACTTC
CDR3 protein: CASRPGGLQETQYF

J gene: TRBJ2-7
clone size: -
V gene: TRBV29-1
D gene: TRBD1
CDR3 DNA: TGCAGCGGCCGACAGGGGCAGCACGAGCAGTACTTC
CDR3 protein: CSGRQGQHEQYF

J gene: TRBJ1-2
clone size: -
V gene: TRBV29-1
D gene: -
CDR3 DNA: TGCAGCGCCCATGCAGGGAGGAATGGCTACACCTTC
CDR3 protein: CSAHAGRNGYTF

J gene: TRBJ2-7
clone size: -
V gene: TRBV2
D gene: -
CDR3 DNA: TGTGCCAGCAGCGATTGGACAGCCACTTACGAGCAGTACTTC
CDR3 protein: CASSDWTATYEQYF

J gene: TRBJ2-1
clone size: few
V gene: TRBV6-1
D gene: TRBD2
CDR3 DNA: TGTGCCAGCGGGAGGGCTGAGCAGTTCTTC
CDR3 protein: CASGRAEQFF

J gene: TRBJ2-5
clone size: -
V gene: TRBV11-2
D gene: -
CDR3 DNA: TGTGCCAGCAGCCGCGCGGGGTCCCCGGAATGGACCCAGTACTTC
CDR3 protein: CASSRAGSPEWTQYF

J gene: TRBJ2-1
clone size: -
V gene: TRBV14
D gene: TRBD1
CDR3 DNA: TGTGCCAGCAGCCAAGAGGGACAGCACAATGAGCAGTTCTTC
CDR3 protein: CASSQEGQHNEQFF

J gene: TRBJ2-7
clone size: -
V gene: TRBV27
D gene: TRBD2
CDR3 DNA: TGTGCCAGCAGTCCCGGTCCGAGCGGGGTTTTCTACGAGCAGTACTTC
CDR3 protein: CASSPGPSGVFYEQYF

J gene: TRBJ1-1
clone size: once
V gene: TRBV29-1
D gene: -
CDR3 DNA: TGCAGCGTTGAAGTGGCGAACACTGAAGCTTTCTTT
CDR3 protein: CSVEVANTEAFF

J gene: TRBJ2-1
clone size: -
V gene: TRBV6-6
D gene: TRBD1
CDR3 DNA: TGTGCCAGCAGTGATTTGGTGGGACAGTACAATGAGCAGTTCTTC
CDR3 protein: CASSDLVGQYNEQFF

J gene: TRBJ1-4
clone size: -
V gene: TRBV4-1
D gene: TRBD1
CDR3 DNA: TGCGCCAGCAGCCAAGATCGCTCCGGGACAGGGAATGAAAAACTGTTTTTT
CDR3 protein: CASSQDRSGTGNEKLFF

J gene: TRBJ1-3
clone size: -
V gene: TRBV19
D gene: TRBD1
CDR3 DNA: TGTGCCAGTTCAACAGGGGACAACACCATATATTTT
CDR3 protein: CASSTGDNTIYF

J gene: TRBJ1-2
clone size: -
V gene: TRBV27
D gene: -
CDR3 DNA: TGTGCCAGCAATCCACAGGGCAGCTATGGCTACACCTTC
CDR3 protein: CASNPQGSYGYTF

J gene: TRBJ2-7
clone size: -
V gene: TRBV7-9
D gene: TRBD2
CDR3 DNA: TGTGCCAGCAGCTTATTCATTGGACTAGCGGATACCTACGAGCAGTACTTC
CDR3 protein: CASSLFIGLADTYEQYF

J gene: TRBJ1-4
clone size: -
V gene: TRBV30
D gene: -
CDR3 DNA: TGTGCCTGGAGTCCTCCCTCCCTCGAAAAACTGTTTTTT
CDR3 protein: CAWSPPSLEKLFF

J gene: TRBJ2-3
clone size: -
V gene: TRBV27
D gene: TRBD2
CDR3 DNA: TGTGCCAGCAGTACCCCCGGACTAGCGGGCACCCCCAACACAGATACGCAGTATTTT
CDR3 protein: CASSTPGLAGTPNTDTQYF

J gene: TRBJ2-2
clone size: -
V gene: TRBV10-3
D gene: -
CDR3 DNA: TGTGCCTCCCAGGCTCGGATTAGTAGTATCGGGGAGCTGTTTTTT
CDR3 protein: CASQARISSIGELFF

J gene: TRBJ1-1
clone size: -
V gene: TRBV4-1
D gene: -
CDR3 DNA: TGCGCCAGCAGATTGCTCTTAAAAGGGGGGGACACTGAAGCTTTCTTT
CDR3 protein: CASRLLLKGGDTEAFF

J gene: TRBJ2-1
clone size: -
V gene: TRBV7-8
D gene: -
CDR3 DNA: TGTGCCAGCAGCTCGCCCTCGGGACTTGAGACCAATGAGCAGTTCTTC
CDR3 protein: CASSSPSGLETNEQFF

J gene: TRBJ1-1
clone size: once
V gene: TRBV29-1
D gene: -
CDR3 DNA: TGCAGCGTTGAAGGGCTCAGGGAGGGAACTGAAGCTTTCTTT
CDR3 protein: CSVEGLREGTEAFF

J gene: TRBJ2-7
clone size: once
V gene: TRBV30
D gene: -
CDR3 DNA: TGTGCCTGGAGAAACCGGGACAACCGGAGGTACGAGCAGTACTTC
CDR3 protein: CAWRNRDNRRYEQYF

J gene: TRBJ1-5
clone size: -
V gene: TRBV15
D gene: -
CDR3 DNA: TGTGCCACCAGCAGAGGCAGGGGAAATCAGCCCCAGCATTTT
CDR3 protein: CATSRGRGNQPQHF

J gene: TRBJ2-1
clone size: once
V gene: TRBV5-1
D gene: TRBD1
CDR3 DNA: TGCGCCAGCAGCCTTCGGACAGGGGGCTACAATGAGCAGTTCTTC
CDR3 protein: CASSLRTGGYNEQFF

J gene: TRBJ1-4
clone size: -
V gene: TRBV11-2
D gene: -
CDR3 DNA: TGTGCCAGCAGCCCGCTCACACCGGGGGAAAAACTGTTTTTT
CDR3 protein: CASSPLTPGEKLFF

J gene: TRBJ2-1
clone size: once
V gene: TRBV29-1
D gene: -
CDR3 DNA: TGCAGCGTTCTCGGGGATGAGCAGTTCTTC
CDR3 protein: CSVLGDEQFF

J gene: TRBJ1-1
clone size: -
V gene: TRBV7-2
D gene: -
CDR3 DNA: TGTGCCAGCAGCTTAGCGCGCGCTTCCTTGACTTTCTTT
CDR3 protein: CASSLARASLTFF

J gene: TRBJ1-1
clone size: once
V gene: TRBV7-8
D gene: -
CDR3 DNA: TGTGCCAGCAGCTTAGCGGGCAAGGGGTCAGAAGCTTTCTTT
CDR3 protein: CASSLAGKGSEAFF

J gene: TRBJ2-2
clone size: -
V gene: TRBV7-9
D gene: TRBD1
CDR3 DNA: TGTGCCAGCAGCTTAGCGCTGGGACAGGGAGCCGGGGAGCTGTTTTTT
CDR3 protein: CASSLALGQGAGELFF

J gene: TRBJ1-1
clone size: -
V gene: TRBV7-2
D gene: -
CDR3 DNA: TGTGCCAGCAGTTCACAGGGCTGGAACACTGAAGCTTTCTTT
CDR3 protein: CASSSQGWNTEAFF